One T cell receptor beta chain is described in this entry. The target antigen is unknown. Repertoires were generated with immunoSEQ multiplex PCR, while TCRdb's copy carries only in-frame clones and drops some. The data show some 10,000 clones, approximately 67% seen once. This specimen comes from a study of CD4+ T cells in melanoma. Notes on the study in general: Reportedly, melanoma neoantigen-specific CD4+ T cells showed varied differentiation states. CD8+ T cell, macrophage and B cell function reportedly correlated with neoantigen-specific CD4+ T cells.

Germline assignment: CDR1 SGHNT and CDR2 YYREEE (reference sequence). The CDR3 is 13 residues long. Trimming left V 0 bases short and J 2 bases short, with 6 bases between. The chain carries TRBV5-4 and TRBJ2-7; no firm D call. The TCR originated in a human donor with melanoma. Sample: cells from a culture (not recorded whether cultured in vitro). The CDR3 region is CASSLEAAYEQYF. The DNA for the CDR3 is TGTGCCAGCAGCTTGGAGGCGGCCTACGAGCAGTACTTC.